This TCR beta chain was sequenced for a study of T cells in Graves' hyperthyroidism and ophthalmopathy. Study-wide results and caveats: Stable hyperthyroidism and ophthalmopathy were separated using 13 V-J signatures.

In making diagnoses, clinical symptoms, serum thyroxine and TRAb, thyroid ultrasound and orbital computed tomography were all used. This clonotype appeared many times. Antigen specificity is unknown. Amplification of TCR beta CDR3 regions used RNA as the template. When the TCR CDR3 underwent first-round RT-PCR, the HTBI primer set was used. TCRdb reanalysed the multiplex PCR reads using MiXCR and keeps one entry per CDR3 protein. The sample shows about 330,000 distinct CDR3 sequences, roughly an eighth of them seen only once. CDR3 size: 14 residues. Germline V CDR1 and CDR2: SGHTA, FQGNSA. Trimming cost V 3 bases and J 8 bases, with 14 bases left between them.

The source material was blood. The receptor's source is a woman in her forties with Graves' ophthalmopathy. This chain links TRBV7-2 with TRBJ2-1; D gene uncertain. In DNA, the CDR3 is TGTGCCAGCAGCTTTGGCAAATCAAGAGATGAGCAGTTCTTC. Translated: CASSFGKSRDEQFF.